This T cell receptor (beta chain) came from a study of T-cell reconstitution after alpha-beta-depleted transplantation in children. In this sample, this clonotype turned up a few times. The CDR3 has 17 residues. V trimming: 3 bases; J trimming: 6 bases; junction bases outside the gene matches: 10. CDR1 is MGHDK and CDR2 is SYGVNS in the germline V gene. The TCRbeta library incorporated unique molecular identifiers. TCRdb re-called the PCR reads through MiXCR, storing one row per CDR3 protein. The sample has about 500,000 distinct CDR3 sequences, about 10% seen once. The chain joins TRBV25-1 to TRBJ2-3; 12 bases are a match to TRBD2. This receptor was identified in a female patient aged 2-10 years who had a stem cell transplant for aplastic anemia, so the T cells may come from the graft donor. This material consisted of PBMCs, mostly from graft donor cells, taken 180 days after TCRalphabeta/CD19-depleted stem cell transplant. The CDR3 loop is CASSDLTSGSVPDTQYF. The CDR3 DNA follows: TGTGCCAGCAGTGACCTGACTAGCGGGAGTGTACCGGATACGCAGTATTTT.